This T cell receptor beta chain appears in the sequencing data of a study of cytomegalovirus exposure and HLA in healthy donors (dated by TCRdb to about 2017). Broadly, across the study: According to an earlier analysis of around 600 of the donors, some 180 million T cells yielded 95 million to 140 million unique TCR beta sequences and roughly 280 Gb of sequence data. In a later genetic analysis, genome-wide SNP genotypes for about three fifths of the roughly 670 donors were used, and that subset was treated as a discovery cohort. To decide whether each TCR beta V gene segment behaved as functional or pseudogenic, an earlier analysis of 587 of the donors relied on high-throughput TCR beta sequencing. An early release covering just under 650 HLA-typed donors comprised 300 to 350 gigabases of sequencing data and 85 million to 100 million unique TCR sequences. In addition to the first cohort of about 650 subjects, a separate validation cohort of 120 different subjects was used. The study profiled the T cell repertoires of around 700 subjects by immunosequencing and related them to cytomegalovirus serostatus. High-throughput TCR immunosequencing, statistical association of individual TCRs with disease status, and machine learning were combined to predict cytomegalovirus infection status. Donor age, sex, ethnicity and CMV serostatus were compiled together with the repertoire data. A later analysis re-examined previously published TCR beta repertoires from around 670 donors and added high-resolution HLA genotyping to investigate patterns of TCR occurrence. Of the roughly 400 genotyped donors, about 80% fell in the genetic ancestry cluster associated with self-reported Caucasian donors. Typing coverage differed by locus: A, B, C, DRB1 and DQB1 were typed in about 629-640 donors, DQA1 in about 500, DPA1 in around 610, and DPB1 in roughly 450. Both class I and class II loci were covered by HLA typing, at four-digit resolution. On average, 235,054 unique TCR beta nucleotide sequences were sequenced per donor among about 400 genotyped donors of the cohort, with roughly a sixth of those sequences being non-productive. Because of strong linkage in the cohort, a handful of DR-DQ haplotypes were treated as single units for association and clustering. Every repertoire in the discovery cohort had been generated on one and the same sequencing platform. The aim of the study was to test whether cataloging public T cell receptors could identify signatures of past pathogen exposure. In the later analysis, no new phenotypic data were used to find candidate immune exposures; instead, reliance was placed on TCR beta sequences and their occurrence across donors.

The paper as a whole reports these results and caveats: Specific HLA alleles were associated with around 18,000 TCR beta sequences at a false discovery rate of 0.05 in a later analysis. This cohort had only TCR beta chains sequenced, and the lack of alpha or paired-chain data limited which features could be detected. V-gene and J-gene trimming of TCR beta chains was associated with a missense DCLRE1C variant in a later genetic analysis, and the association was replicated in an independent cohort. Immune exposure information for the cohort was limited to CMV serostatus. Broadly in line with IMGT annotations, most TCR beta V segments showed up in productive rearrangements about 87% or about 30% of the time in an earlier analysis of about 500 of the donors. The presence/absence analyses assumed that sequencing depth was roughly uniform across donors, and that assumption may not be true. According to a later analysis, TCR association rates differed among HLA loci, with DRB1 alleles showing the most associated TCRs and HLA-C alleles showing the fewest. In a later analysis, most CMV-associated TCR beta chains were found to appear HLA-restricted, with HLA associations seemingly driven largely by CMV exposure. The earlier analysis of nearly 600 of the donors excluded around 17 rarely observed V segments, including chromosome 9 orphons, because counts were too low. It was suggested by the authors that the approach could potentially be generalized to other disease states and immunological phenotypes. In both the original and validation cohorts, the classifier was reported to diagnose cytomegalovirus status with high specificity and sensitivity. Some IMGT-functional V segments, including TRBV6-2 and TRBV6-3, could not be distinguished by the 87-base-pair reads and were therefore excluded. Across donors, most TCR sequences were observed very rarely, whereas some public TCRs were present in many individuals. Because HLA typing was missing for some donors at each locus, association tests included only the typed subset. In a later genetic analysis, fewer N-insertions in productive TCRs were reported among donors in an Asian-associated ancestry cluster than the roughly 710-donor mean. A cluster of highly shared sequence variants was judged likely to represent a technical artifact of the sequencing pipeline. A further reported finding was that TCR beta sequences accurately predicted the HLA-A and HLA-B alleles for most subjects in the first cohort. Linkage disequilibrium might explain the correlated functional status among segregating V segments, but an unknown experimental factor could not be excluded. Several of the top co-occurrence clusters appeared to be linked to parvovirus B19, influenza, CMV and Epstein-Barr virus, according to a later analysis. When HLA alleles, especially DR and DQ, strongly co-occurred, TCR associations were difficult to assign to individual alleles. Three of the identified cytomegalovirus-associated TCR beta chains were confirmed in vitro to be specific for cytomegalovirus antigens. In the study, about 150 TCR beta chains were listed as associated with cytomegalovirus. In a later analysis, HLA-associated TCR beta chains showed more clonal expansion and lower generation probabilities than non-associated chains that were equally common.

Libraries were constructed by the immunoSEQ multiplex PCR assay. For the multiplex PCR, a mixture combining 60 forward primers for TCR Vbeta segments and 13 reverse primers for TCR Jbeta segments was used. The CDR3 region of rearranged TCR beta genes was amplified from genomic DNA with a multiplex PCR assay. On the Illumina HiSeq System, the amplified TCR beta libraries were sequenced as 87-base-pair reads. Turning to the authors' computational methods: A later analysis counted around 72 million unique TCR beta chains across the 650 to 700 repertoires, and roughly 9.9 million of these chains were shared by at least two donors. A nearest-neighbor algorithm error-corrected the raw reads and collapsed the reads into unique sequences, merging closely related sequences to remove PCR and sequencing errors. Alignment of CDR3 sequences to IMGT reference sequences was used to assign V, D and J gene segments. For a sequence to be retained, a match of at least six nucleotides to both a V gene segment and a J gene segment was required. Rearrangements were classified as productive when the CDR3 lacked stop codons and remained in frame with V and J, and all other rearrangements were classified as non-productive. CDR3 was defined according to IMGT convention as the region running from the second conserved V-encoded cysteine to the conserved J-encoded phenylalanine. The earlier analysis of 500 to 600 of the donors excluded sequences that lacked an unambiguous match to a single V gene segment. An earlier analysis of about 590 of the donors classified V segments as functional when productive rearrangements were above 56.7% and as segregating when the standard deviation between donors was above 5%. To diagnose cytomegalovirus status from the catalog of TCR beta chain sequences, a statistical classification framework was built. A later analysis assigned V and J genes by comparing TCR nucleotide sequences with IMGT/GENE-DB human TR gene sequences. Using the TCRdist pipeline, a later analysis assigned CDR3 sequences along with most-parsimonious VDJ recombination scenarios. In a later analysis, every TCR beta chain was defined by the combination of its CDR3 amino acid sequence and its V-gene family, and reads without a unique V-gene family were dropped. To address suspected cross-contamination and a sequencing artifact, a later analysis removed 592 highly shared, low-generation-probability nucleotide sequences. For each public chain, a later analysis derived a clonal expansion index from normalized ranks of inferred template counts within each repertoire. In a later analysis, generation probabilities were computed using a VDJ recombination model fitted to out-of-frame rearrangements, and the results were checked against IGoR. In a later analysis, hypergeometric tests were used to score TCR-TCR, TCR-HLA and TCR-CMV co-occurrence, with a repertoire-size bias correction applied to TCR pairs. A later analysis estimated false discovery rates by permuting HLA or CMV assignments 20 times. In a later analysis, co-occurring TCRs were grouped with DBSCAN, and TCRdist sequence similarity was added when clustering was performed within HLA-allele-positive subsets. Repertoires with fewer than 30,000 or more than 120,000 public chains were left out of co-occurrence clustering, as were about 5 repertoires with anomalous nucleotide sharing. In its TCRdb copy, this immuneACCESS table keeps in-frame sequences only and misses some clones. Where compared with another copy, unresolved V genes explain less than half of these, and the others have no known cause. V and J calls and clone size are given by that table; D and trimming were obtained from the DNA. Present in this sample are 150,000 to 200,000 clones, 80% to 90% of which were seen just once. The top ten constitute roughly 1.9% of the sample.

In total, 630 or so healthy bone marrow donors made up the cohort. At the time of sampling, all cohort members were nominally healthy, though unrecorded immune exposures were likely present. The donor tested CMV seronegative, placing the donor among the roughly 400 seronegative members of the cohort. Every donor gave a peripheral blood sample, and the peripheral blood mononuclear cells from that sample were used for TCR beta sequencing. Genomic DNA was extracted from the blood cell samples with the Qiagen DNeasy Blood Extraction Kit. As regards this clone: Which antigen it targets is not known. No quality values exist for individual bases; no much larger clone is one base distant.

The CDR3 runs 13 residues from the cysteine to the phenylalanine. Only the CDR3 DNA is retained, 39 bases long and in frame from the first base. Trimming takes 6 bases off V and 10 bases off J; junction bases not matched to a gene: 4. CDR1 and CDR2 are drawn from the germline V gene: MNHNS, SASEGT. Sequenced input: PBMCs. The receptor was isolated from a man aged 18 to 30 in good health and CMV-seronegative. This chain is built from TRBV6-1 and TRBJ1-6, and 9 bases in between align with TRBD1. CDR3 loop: CASSSTGGSPLHF. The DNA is TGTGCCAGCAGCTCTACAGGGGGCTCACCCCTCCACTTT.